This TCR beta chain was found in a study of OX40 agonist ivuxolimab in advanced cancers. Findings and caveats of the study: CD8+ T cells showed, on average, more clonal expansion than CD4+ cells.

As regards this clone: Its antigen is as yet unknown.

The protocol was immunoSEQ multiplex PCR, while the TCRdb copy is restricted to in-frame clones and leaves out a portion. The table records around 30,000 clones, approximately 90% of them present only once. The CDR3 totals 16 residues. The V gene end was trimmed by 0 bases and the J gene end by 2 bases; junction bases not matched to a gene: 7. In germline, CDR1 is WNHNN, CDR2 SYGVQD (reference sequence). The source was CD4+ or CD8+ T cells sorted from blood, collected in a trial of the OX40 agonist ivuxolimab. This sequence was found in an adult with an advanced solid tumor such as melanoma, head and neck, liver or kidney cancer. The chain has TRBV10-1 and TRBJ2-7; 7 nucleotides agree with TRBD2. The CDR3 sequence is CASSESAGEKAYEQYF. CDR3 bases: TGCGCCAGCAGTGAGTCTGCGGGGGAAAAGGCCTACGAGCAGTACTTC.